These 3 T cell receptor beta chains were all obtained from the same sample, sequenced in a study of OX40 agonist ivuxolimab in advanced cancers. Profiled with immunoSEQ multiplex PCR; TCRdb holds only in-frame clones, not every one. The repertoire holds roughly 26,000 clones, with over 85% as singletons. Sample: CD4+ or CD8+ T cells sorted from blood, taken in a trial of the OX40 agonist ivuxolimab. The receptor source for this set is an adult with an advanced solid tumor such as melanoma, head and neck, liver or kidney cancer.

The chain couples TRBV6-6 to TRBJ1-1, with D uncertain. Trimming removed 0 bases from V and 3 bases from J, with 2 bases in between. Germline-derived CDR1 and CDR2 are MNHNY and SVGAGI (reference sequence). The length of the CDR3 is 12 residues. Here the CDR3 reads CASSYSDTEAFF. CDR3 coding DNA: TGTGCCAGCAGTTACTCCGACACTGAAGCTTTCTTT.

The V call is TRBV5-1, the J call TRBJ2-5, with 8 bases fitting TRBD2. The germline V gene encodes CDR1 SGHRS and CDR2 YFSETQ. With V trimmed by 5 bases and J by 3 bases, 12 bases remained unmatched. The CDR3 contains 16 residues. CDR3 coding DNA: TGCGCCAGCAGTTTCGCGGGAGGTAGGACGGAAGAGACCCAGTACTTC. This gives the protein CASSFAGGRTEETQYF.

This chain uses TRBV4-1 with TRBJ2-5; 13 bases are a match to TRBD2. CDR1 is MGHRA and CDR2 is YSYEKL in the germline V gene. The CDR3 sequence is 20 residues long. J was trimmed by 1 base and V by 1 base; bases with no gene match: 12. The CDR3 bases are TGCGCCAGCAGCCAAGGAGCTACTAGCGGGAGGGCGGTAGGCCAAGAGACCCAGTACTTC. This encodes CASSQGATSGRAVGQETQYF.